Shown below are 2 T cell receptor beta chains from a single sample sequenced in a study of blood T cell repertoires in COVID-19. Libraries were prepared by immunoSEQ multiplex PCR; TCRdb keeps only in-frame clonotypes and omits some of them. The repertoire holds about 400,000 clones, around nine tenths seen once, with 3% in the top ten. Sequences were obtained from peripheral blood. These receptors were taken from a human donor in a cohort sampled during active COVID-19.

This clone was counted between two and nine times. The V and J genes are TRBV5-1 and TRBJ1-1, with D perhaps TRBD1 (6 bases). CDR3 length: 15 amino acids. CDR1 and CDR2 from the germline V gene are SGHRS and YFSETQ. V was shortened by 0 bases and J by 4 bases, with 13 bases between the two germline ends. The CDR3 region has the DNA TGCGCCAGCAGCTTGGCCGACGTGGGGGCCACTGAAGCTTTCTTT. Residues: CASSLADVGATEAFF. Full variable domain (outside the CDR3, taken from reference TRBV5-1 and TRBJ1-1): KAGVTQTPRYLIKTRGQQVTLSCSPISGHRSVSWYQQTPGQGLQFLFEYFSETQRNKGNFPGRFSGRQFSNSRSEMNVSTLELGDSALYLCASSLADVGATEAFFGQGTRLTVV.

The J gene is TRBJ1-1, the V gene TRBV19; no reliable D call. V lost 0 bases and J 3 bases, leaving 14 bases between the germline ends. This CDR3 is 16 amino acids long. Germline assignment: CDR1 LNHDA and CDR2 SQIVND (reference sequence). CDR3 DNA: TGTGCCAGTAGTATAGAATCGGCGCAAGCGGACACTGAAGCTTTCTTT. Amino acids: CASSIESAQADTEAFF.